This section outlines one T cell receptor beta chain sequence together with its context. The antigen is undetermined. The PCR made use of 60 Vbeta and 13 Jbeta primers. The repertoire was sequenced with immunoSEQ multiplex PCR; TCRdb's copy has only in-frame clones and lacks some. In the table there are 250,000 or so clones, around 85% of which are singletons. The V end was cut by 0 bases, the J end by 0 bases, with 12 bases between. This CDR3 is 16 amino acids long. Per the germline V gene, CDR1 is MNHEY and CDR2 is SVGAGI. The data are from a study of cytomegalovirus exposure and HLA in healthy donors. Overall study findings and caveats: Some V segments could not be told apart, so they were left out, TRBV6-2 and TRBV6-3 among them. Data from an earlier analysis indicated that most TCR beta V segments were productive either about 87% or about 30% of the time. In most subjects, TCR beta sequences reportedly gave accurate predictions of HLA-A and HLA-B alleles.

The rearrangement joins TRBV6-5 to TRBJ2-7; perhaps TRBD1 as D (6 bases). The clonotype originates from a human donor in good health. Sequenced input: PBMCs. CDR3 sequence (DNA): TGTGCCAGCAGTTACTCTGGGACACCGAGCTCCTACGAGCAGTACTTC. Its protein product is CASSYSGTPSSYEQYF.